Listed below are T cell receptor beta chains from one sample, sequenced in a study of cytomegalovirus exposure and HLA in healthy donors. The method was immunoSEQ multiplex PCR; TCRdb's version includes in-frame clones alone and lacks a portion of them. The sample has 200,000 to 250,000 clones; more than 70% are singletons. Material: PBMCs. The receptors were sampled from a human donor in good health. Each CDR3 is given with its conserved first and last residue. Each record gives: clone size, D gene, J gene, V gene, CDR3 protein, CDR3 DNA. The D gene is left open where the match is weak. Not every row has a clone size; where given, it reads once, few, many or a size class.

NA | TRBD1 | TRBJ2-3 | TRBV7-2 | CATRQGASDTQYF | TGTGCTACCCGACAGGGGGCGTCAGATACGCAGTATTTT
NA | TRBD1 | TRBJ2-7 | TRBV5-1 | CASSSGRGKYEQYF | TGCGCCAGCAGCTCGGGCAGGGGGAAGTACGAGCAGTACTTC
NA | NA | TRBJ1-1 | TRBV2 | CASSTGFTEAFF | TGTGCCAGCAGTACAGGGTTCACTGAAGCTTTCTTT
NA | NA | TRBJ2-1 | TRBV6-6 | CASSIPSSYNEQFF | TGTGCCAGCAGTATACCTAGCTCCTACAATGAGCAGTTCTTC
NA | NA | TRBJ1-1 | TRBV2 | CASSEQGLGNTEAFF | TGTGCCAGCAGTGAACAGGGGCTGGGGAACACTGAAGCTTTCTTT
NA | NA | TRBJ2-6 | TRBV18 | CASSEQGPGANVLTF | TGTGCCAGCTCCGAACAGGGCCCTGGGGCCAACGTCCTGACTTTC
NA | TRBD1 | TRBJ1-1 | TRBV2 | CASSPPGGFNTEAFF | TGTGCCAGCAGTCCCCCAGGGGGTTTCAACACTGAAGCTTTCTTT
few | NA | TRBJ1-1 | TRBV30 | CAWTPGGAEAFF | TGTGCCTGGACCCCGGGGGGTGCTGAAGCTTTCTTT
NA | TRBD1 | TRBJ2-1 | TRBV2 | CASRRDREDEQFF | TGTGCCAGCAGGCGGGACAGGGAGGATGAGCAGTTCTTC
once | TRBD2 | TRBJ2-3 | TRBV7-2 | CASSLGLAGARDTQYF | TGTGCCAGCAGCTTAGGGCTAGCGGGAGCGAGGGATACGCAGTATTTT
once | TRBD2 | TRBJ2-7 | TRBV19 | CATSEVAGGKKQYF | TGTGCCACCTCCGAGGTAGCGGGAGGTAAAAAGCAGTACTTC
NA | NA | TRBJ1-2 | TRBV6-5 | CASSYSSDRFYGYTF | TGTGCCAGCAGTTACTCGAGTGACAGATTTTATGGCTACACCTTC
NA | NA | TRBJ2-4 | TRBV7-2 | CASSLRKGGNIQYF | TGTGCCAGCAGCTTAAGGAAAGGGGGAAACATTCAGTACTTC
NA | NA | TRBJ2-7 | TRBV7-3 | CASSLGLSHEQYF | TGTGCCAGCAGCTTAGGACTTAGCCACGAGCAGTACTTC
NA | NA | TRBJ2-7 | TRBV28 | CASSLSGRDQYF | TGTGCCAGCAGTTTATCCGGTCGGGATCAGTACTTC
NA | TRBD1 | TRBJ2-7 | TRBV27 | CASSPRIGTGFYEQYF | TGTGCCAGCAGCCCAAGGATAGGGACAGGGTTCTACGAGCAGTACTTC
NA | NA | TRBJ2-1 | TRBV7-2 | CASRPIGSNEQFF | TGTGCCAGCAGACCTATCGGTAGCAATGAGCAGTTCTTC
once | TRBD2 | TRBJ2-2 | TRBV4-2 | CASSGRGVGTGELFF | TGTGCCAGCAGCGGGAGGGGAGTCGGCACCGGGGAGCTGTTTTTT
few | TRBD1 | TRBJ1-1 | TRBV16 | CASSRGATGGLGTEAFF | TGTGCCAGCAGCCGGGGGGCGACAGGGGGCTTGGGCACTGAAGCTTTCTTT
NA | TRBD2 | TRBJ2-5 | TRBV5-8 | CASARGGWREETQYF | TGTGCCAGCGCTCGGGGGGGCTGGAGGGAAGAGACCCAGTACTTC
NA | NA | TRBJ1-3 | TRBV19 | CASSPGGNTIYF | TGTGCCAGTAGTCCAGGGGGAAACACCATATATTTT
once | TRBD2 | TRBJ2-1 | TRBV27 | CASSLNAGGAYNEQFF | TGTGCCAGCAGTTTAAATGCGGGGGGCGCCTACAATGAGCAGTTCTTC
NA | TRBD2 | TRBJ2-7 | TRBV6-5 | CASRTRLAGGYEQYF | TGTGCCAGCAGGACCCGACTAGCGGGAGGATACGAGCAGTACTTC
NA | TRBD2 | TRBJ2-2 | TRBV18 | CASSPLLAGSNTGELFF | TGTGCCAGCTCACCCCTTCTAGCGGGTTCGAACACCGGGGAGCTGTTTTTT
NA | TRBD2 | TRBJ2-4 | TRBV7-9 | CASSLETSGSSMYF | TGTGCCAGCAGCTTAGAGACTAGCGGGAGTAGTATGTACTTC
NA | NA | TRBJ2-4 | TRBV5-3 | CARSPQGIQNIQYF | TGTGCCAGAAGCCCACAGGGTATCCAGAACATTCAGTACTTC
NA | NA | TRBJ2-3 | TRBV5-1 | CASSLASATTDTQYF | TGCGCCAGCAGCTTGGCTAGCGCGACCACAGATACGCAGTATTTT
once | NA | TRBJ2-7 | TRBV14 | CASSQTGTGTYEQYF | TGTGCCAGCAGCCAAACCGGGACTGGTACCTACGAGCAGTACTTC
NA | NA | TRBJ2-5 | TRBV7-9 | CSSSTLRWTQYF | TGTTCCAGCAGCACCCTCAGGTGGACCCAGTACTTC
once | NA | TRBJ2-7 | TRBV5-1 | CASSSGHEQYF | TGCGCCAGCAGTTCAGGCCACGAGCAGTACTTC
NA | NA | TRBJ1-2 | TRBV6-1 | CASSADRIFNYGYTF | TGTGCCAGCAGTGCCGACAGGATCTTTAACTATGGCTACACCTTC
NA | NA | TRBJ1-1 | TRBV6-6 | CASSYGGGRAEAFF | TGTGCCAGCAGTTACGGCGGGGGGAGGGCTGAAGCTTTCTTT
NA | NA | TRBJ1-5 | TRBV5-8 | CASTGGTRSNQPQHF | TGTGCCAGCACGGGGGGGACGAGGAGCAATCAGCCCCAGCATTTT
NA | TRBD1 | TRBJ2-7 | TRBV7-8 | CASSNPNRDRSREQYF | TGTGCCAGCAGTAATCCGAACCGGGACAGGTCGAGGGAGCAGTACTTC
NA | TRBD1 | TRBJ1-2 | TRBV6-6 | CASSRRDRGIYGYTF | TGTGCCAGCAGTCGCCGGGACAGGGGTATCTATGGCTACACCTTC
NA | NA | TRBJ2-2 | TRBV9 | CASSVAFTGELFF | TGTGCCAGCAGCGTAGCCTTTACCGGGGAGCTGTTTTTT
NA | TRBD1 | TRBJ2-1 | TRBV29-1 | CSARTGGNEQFF | TGCAGCGCCCGGACAGGGGGAAATGAGCAGTTCTTC
NA | TRBD1 | TRBJ2-2 | TRBV19 | CASSRLEGANGELFF | TGTGCCAGTAGTAGGCTCGAGGGGGCCAACGGGGAGCTGTTTTTT
few | TRBD1 | TRBJ2-7 | TRBV7-6 | CASSQGAEGTSYEQYF | TGTGCCAGCAGCCAGGGGGCCGAGGGTACTTCCTACGAGCAGTACTTC
NA | TRBD2 | TRBJ2-7 | TRBV27 | CASRASGSGEQYF | TGTGCCAGCAGGGCTAGCGGGAGTGGCGAGCAGTACTTC
NA | TRBD2 | TRBJ2-1 | TRBV4-1 | CASSQGLAGVNEQFF | TGCGCCAGCAGCCAAGGACTAGCGGGAGTGAATGAGCAGTTCTTC
NA | TRBD1 | TRBJ1-1 | TRBV4-3 | CASSQGTGGAEAFF | TGCGCCAGCAGCCAGGGGACAGGGGGGGCTGAAGCTTTCTTT
NA | TRBD2 | TRBJ2-7 | TRBV5-4 | CASSLSASGQYEQYF | TGTGCCAGCAGTTTGTCGGCTAGCGGCCAATACGAGCAGTACTTC
NA | TRBD2 | TRBJ2-3 | TRBV19 | CASSISSSGSNADTQYF | TGTGCCAGTAGTATCTCGTCTAGCGGGAGTAACGCAGATACGCAGTATTTT
NA | TRBD1 | TRBJ2-7 | TRBV28 | CASSKTGAITYEQYF | TGTGCCAGCAGTAAAACAGGGGCGATAACCTACGAGCAGTACTTC
NA | NA | TRBJ2-7 | TRBV11-2 | CASSLAATSSYEQYF | TGTGCCAGCAGCTTAGCAGCGACTAGCTCCTACGAGCAGTACTTC